Following are 15 T cell receptor beta chains from one sample sequenced in a study of early T cells in non-severe SARS-CoV-2 infection. TCRdb reprocessed the 5' RACE reads via MiXCR and lists one record per CDR3 protein. Found here are roughly 40,000 distinct CDR3 sequences, 9% to 15% of them singletons; the top ten hold roughly 15%. The sequenced sample consisted of whole blood. The receptors stem from an adult who was a healthcare worker with PCR-confirmed SARS-CoV-2 infection or an uninfected control (not recorded which).

This clonotype was counted many times. The chain employs TRBV11-2 and TRBJ2-7; a possible D gene is TRBD1 (6 bases). Germline assignment: CDR1 SGHAT and CDR2 FQNNGV. This CDR3 region has 15 residues. Trimming left V 2 bases short and J 3 bases short, with 14 bases between. This CDR3 is CASSLRWTEGYEQYF. The CDR3 coding sequence is TGTGCCAGCAGCTTAAGGTGGACAGAGGGCTACGAGCAGTACTTC.

This clonotype was counted many times. The rearrangement joins TRBV28 to TRBJ2-4, with TRBD1 as a possible D gene (5 bases). CDR3 length equals 13 residues. Germline V CDR1 and CDR2: MDHEN, SYDVKM. V lost 2 bases to trimming and J lost 7 bases, with 9 bases between them. The CDR3 region has the DNA TGTGCCAGCAGTTTAGAAAAGGGGAACATTCAGTACTTC. It yields the protein CASSLEKGNIQYF.

This clonotype was recorded at least ten times. The rearrangement uses TRBV25-1 and TRBJ2-5, with D uncertain. Trimming took off 3 bases at V and 5 bases at J, with 10 bases between the two ends. Germline CDR1 reads MGHDK; CDR2 reads SYGVNS. This CDR3 has 13 residues. The CDR3: CASSDPLSETQYF. The CDR3 DNA reads as TGTGCCAGCAGTGATCCTCTTTCGGAGACCCAGTACTTC.

The chain couples TRBV6-2 or TRBV6-3 to TRBJ2-5; no clear D. Germline CDR1 reads MNHEY; CDR2 reads SVGEGT. V shed 10 bases and J shed 6 bases, with 18 bases lying between them. The CDR3 length is 13 residues. For the CDR3, the DNA is TGTGCCACCCTCCAGCCGGGCGATAAGACCCAGTACTTC. Translating gives CATLQPGDKTQYF.

The chain employs TRBV29-1 and TRBJ2-3; TRBD1 aligns across 8 bases. Germline CDR1 SQVTM, CDR2 ANQGSEA. This CDR3 comprises 14 residues. V was clipped by 5 bases and J by 3 bases; unmatched bases: 7. The CDR3 loop reads CSVSQGAGTDTQYF. DNA of the CDR3: TGCAGCGTTTCGCAGGGGGCAGGGACAGATACGCAGTATTTT.

This clonotype was recorded at least ten times. This chain links TRBV14 with TRBJ1-2; perhaps TRBD1 as D (5 bases). CDR3 length equals 13 residues. Per germline, CDR1 SGHDN and CDR2 FVKESK. Trimming shortened V by 4 bases and J by 4 bases, and 10 bases separated the two germline ends. In nucleotides, the CDR3 is TGTGCCAGCAGCCGCCGGGGGTCCTATGGCTACACCTTC. As protein: CASSRRGSYGYTF.

This clonotype has only a few counts. The chain employs TRBV28 and TRBJ1-2, with D possibly being TRBD1 (6 bases). The germline V and J ends were trimmed by 2 bases and 8 bases, with 9 bases remaining between them. This CDR3 spans 12 amino acids. In germline, CDR1 is MDHEN, CDR2 SYDVKM. CDR3 residues: CASSLQGPGYTF. The CDR3, as DNA: TGTGCCAGCAGTTTACAGGGGCCGGGCTACACCTTC.

This clonotype occurred many times. The gene calls are TRBV5-4 and TRBJ2-1, with TRBD1 as a possible D gene (6 bases). The V and J ends lost 1 base and 4 bases respectively, with 12 bases between them. This CDR3 has 15 residues. Germline V gene data show CDR1 as SGHNT and CDR2 as YYREEE (reference sequence). The CDR3 loop is CASSLQGLVYNEQFF. The CDR3 bases are TGTGCCAGCAGCTTGCAGGGGTTGGTTTACAATGAGCAGTTCTTC.

At least ten counts were recorded for this clonotype. This rearrangement joins TRBV7-2 to TRBJ2-2, with D maybe TRBD1 (6 bases). The V end lost 3 bases, the J end lost 7 bases, and 9 bases lay between the germline ends. The CDR3 length is 13 residues. Per the germline V gene, CDR1 is SGHTA and CDR2 is FQGNSA. The CDR3 nucleotides read TGTGCCAGCAGCTTCAAAGGGGGCGGGGAGCTGTTTTTT. Its translation is CASSFKGGGELFF.

V usage is TRBV6-2 or TRBV6-3 and J usage is TRBJ1-3, with D tentatively TRBD1 (6 bases). Trimming left V 10 bases short and J 2 bases short, with 9 bases between. The germline CDR1 and CDR2 sequences are MNHEY and SVGEGT. The CDR3 has 12 amino acids. This CDR3 reads CATSGAGNTIYF. CDR3 DNA sequence: TGTGCCACGTCAGGGGCTGGAAACACCATATATTTT.

This clonotype was observed at least ten times. This chain connects TRBV15 to TRBJ1-5; unclear D gene. V lost 3 bases and J lost 3, with 12 bases in between. The CDR3 spans 15 residues. Per the germline V gene, CDR1 is LNHNV and CDR2 is YYDKDF (reference sequence). CDR3 DNA: TGTGCCACCAGCAGGGACCAGAACTTCAATCAGCCCCAGCATTTT. It encodes CATSRDQNFNQPQHF.

The CDR3 here is CAFRGGAGDTQYF. The CDR3 bases are TGTGCCTTCCGCGGGGGGGCGGGAGATACGCAGTATTTT. The chain employs TRBV30 and TRBJ2-3; 9 bases are a match to TRBD2. Germline-derived CDR1 and CDR2 are GTSNPN and SVGIG (reference sequence). V dropped 7 bases and J dropped 5; count of bases not matched to a gene: 7. This CDR3 is built from 13 residues.

The chain employs TRBV6-2 or TRBV6-3 and TRBJ2-5; D unclear. The CDR3 spans 15 residues. CDR1 MNHEY and CDR2 SVGEGT come from the germline V gene. The V gene lost 8 bases and the J gene lost 2 bases, with 18 bases spanning the gap. This chain's CDR3 is CASQSGELRQETQYF. CDR3 in DNA: TGTGCCAGCCAAAGTGGTGAACTGCGACAAGAGACCCAGTACTTC.

This clonotype was found a few times. The V call is TRBV20-1, the J call TRBJ1-2; 7 nucleotides match TRBD1. CDR1 and CDR2 (germline): DFQATT, SNEGSKA (reference sequence). The CDR3 has 12 amino acids. The V and J ends lost 5 bases and 4 bases, in that order; junction bases with no gene match: 4. CDR3 residues: CSAVQGGYGYTF. The CDR3 coding sequence is TGCAGTGCTGTTCAGGGGGGCTATGGCTACACCTTC.

V usage is TRBV10-3 and J usage is TRBJ2-7; 9 nucleotides match TRBD1. The CDR3 spans 15 residues. With V trimmed by 4 bases and J by 6 bases, 10 bases remained unmatched. Germline V gene sequence: CDR1 ENHRY, CDR2 SYGVKD. As DNA, the CDR3 is TGTGCCATCAGTGGGGACAGGGATTCGGGCAGCGAGCAGTACTTC. It encodes CAISGDRDSGSEQYF.